This T cell receptor beta chain was identified in a study of blood T cells in healthy people across ages (dated by TCRdb to 2014 to 2015). For context, the study as a whole: In model experiments, template switching captured about one uniquely barcoded TCR beta cDNA molecule for every two T cells. Using deep sequencing normalized with unique cDNA molecular identifiers, the study measured how TCR beta repertoire diversity changes with age. The donors were split into four age groups: young (average about 16 years), middle-aged (about 40), aged (over 55) and long-lived (under 85). For two donors (one aged 18 to 30 and one aged 80 or older), the study analyzed two additional independent replicas of 1 million unique cDNA reads from the same blood draw. The paper as a whole reports these results and caveats: The percentage of naive T cells measured by flow cytometry correlated strongly with observed TCR beta diversity. Bulk unsorted PBMC profiling prevented conclusive comparison of naive and antigen-experienced compartments. As age increased, observed TCR beta diversity per million T cells dropped in a roughly linear way, and a significant reduction was already evident by age around 41. Total diversity estimates from one million sequenced T cells were considered lower bounds and underestimates. Compared with the aged group, the long-lived group had more naive CD4+ T cells, fewer expanded clones and increased TCR diversity, suggesting age selection. The CMV infection status of donors was not known, potentially confounding age-related changes in expanded clonotypes.

Remarks on this clonotype: The antigen this receptor binds is unknown. Within one base of it there is no much larger clone, and no base qualities were kept.

Library preparation used 5' RACE. The sequencer was an Illumina HiSeq 2500. A second PCR of roughly 6 to 12 cycles was run with a J-beta primer mix and a sample-barcoded 5' primer. A template-switch 5' adaptor carrying 12 random nucleotides introduced a unique molecular identifier onto each TCR beta cDNA molecule. Each sample yielded at least 3 million CDR3-containing paired-end reads. First-strand cDNA was synthesized from all RNA with the Mint cDNA synthesis kit, primed by a TRBC-specific oligonucleotide. Following uracil-DNA glycosylase treatment, all cDNA underwent a first 18-cycle PCR with the universal primers M1SS and BC2_uni_R. The authors' pipeline ran thus. Normalization of each sample was performed by random selection of 1 million high-quality reads, each carrying a distinct molecular identifier. Reads sharing molecular identifiers were discarded rather than binned into consensus sequences. CDR3 identification, clonotype clustering and error correction used MiTCR with a Q25 quality threshold and the strictest error-elimination algorithm. A nonparametric unseen species model using Euler transformation provided a lower-bound estimate of total TCR beta diversity. TCRdb handled the public reads itself, with Q25 trimming in fastp and clone calling in MiXCR, and kept productive beta chains. Identical CDR3 proteins give one entry, which carries the most common genes and DNA. The V and J calls follow TCRdb's processing rather than the paper's. The sample data list about 720,000 distinct CDR3 sequences, and just under 25% of these were observed just once. The ten biggest clones cover approximately 3.7% of the sample.

The donors were 40 or so Caucasian individuals from Russia, aged 6 to 90 years, who were systemically healthy. Roughly 9.5 milliliters of peripheral blood were drawn from each donor into EDTA-treated Vacutainer tubes. Ficoll-Paque density-gradient centrifugation was used to isolate PBMCs, with at least 6.5 million per sample. Trizol reagent was used to extract total RNA from PBMCs, with at least 5 micrograms per sample. Naive CD45RAhigh/CD27high T cell percentages were measured by flow cytometry on a PBMC aliquot from every donor. V loses 6 bases at its end and J loses 5 bases; junction bases beyond the gene matches: 9. The CDR3 sequence holds 15 residues, the cysteine and phenylalanine included. Of the read, only the CDR3 DNA is kept; its 45 bases are in frame from base 1. A further study also used this sample, focusing on T cells of mothers and their children. As the second study states: Nine systemically healthy Caucasian individuals served as donors, namely three mothers together with their six children. cDNA synthesis used all of the extracted RNA, with 1.5 ug of RNA in each 15 ul reaction. In the second PCR, sample barcodes and 2-4 random nucleotides were introduced via the M1S primer. More than 8 million TCR beta CDR3 reads were obtained from each mother, and millions of reads were obtained from each child. In both related and unrelated pairs, thymic selection shapes the output of TCR recombination in a similar way, with inherited differences having only a minor effect. Normalized repertoire overlap was always slightly but never significantly higher in related than unrelated mother-child pairs. With a sensitivity of approximately 100 clones per million clonotypes, no persistent microchimeric T cell clones were detected. In the study, deep NGS was used to compare the TCR beta repertoires of mothers and children, and features distinguishing related mother-child pairs from unrelated individuals were sought. On average, the children were roughly 11 +/- 4 years old, while the mothers were 40 +/- 4 years old. After adapter ligation was performed with NEBNext reagents, the libraries were sequenced on an Illumina HiSeq 2000 with 100+100 nt paired-end reads. To avoid cross-contamination, the mother libraries and the child libraries were prepared a month apart and sequenced in separate runs. Between roughly 450,000 and 2,200,000 distinct TCR beta clonotypes were identified per donor. Naive TCR beta clonotypes were estimated from low-frequency clonotypes matched to each donor's FACS-determined naive share, without sorting.

Sequencing used blood. The clonotype originates from a boy aged 10-17 years in good health. The chain links TRBV12-3 or TRBV12-4 with TRBJ1-5; 8 junctional bases match TRBD1. CDR3 loop: CASSSDRDPYQPQHF. The nucleotide sequence reads as follows: TGTGCCAGCAGCTCGGACAGGGACCCCTATCAGCCCCAGCATTTT.